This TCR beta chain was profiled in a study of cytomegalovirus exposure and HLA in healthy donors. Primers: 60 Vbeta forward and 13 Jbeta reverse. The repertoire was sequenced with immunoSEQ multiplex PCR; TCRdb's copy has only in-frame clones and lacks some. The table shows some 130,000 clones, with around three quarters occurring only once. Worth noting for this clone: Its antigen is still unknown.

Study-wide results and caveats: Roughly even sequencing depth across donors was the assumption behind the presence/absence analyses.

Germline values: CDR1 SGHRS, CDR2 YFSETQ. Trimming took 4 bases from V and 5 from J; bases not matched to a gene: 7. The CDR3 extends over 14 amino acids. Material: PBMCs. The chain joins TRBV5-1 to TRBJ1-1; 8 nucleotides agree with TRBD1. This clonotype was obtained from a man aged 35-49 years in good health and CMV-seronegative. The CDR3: CASSPGQGWTEAFF. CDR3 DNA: TGCGCCAGCAGCCCTGGACAGGGCTGGACTGAAGCTTTCTTT.